This TCR beta chain was profiled in a study of human T cells and chemical hapten exposure. On the study more broadly: Mainly, slight library volume differences in the pool made TCR yields vary. Study-wide results and limits: Sensitizing to DPC left TCRs with a frequency above 1 in 1000 unaltered.

Turning to this clonotype: The target antigen is unknown.

The authors extracted total RNA from unfractionated whole blood. TCRdb fed the 5' RACE reads into MiXCR, producing one record per CDR3 protein. Among under 150,000 distinct CDR3 sequences listed, more than 15% were seen once. V lost 4 bases and J 0 bases, leaving 10 bases between the germline ends. Germline-derived CDR1 and CDR2 are SGHAT and FQNNGV. The length of the CDR3 is 16 residues. J is TRBJ2-6 and V is TRBV11-2, with D perhaps TRBD2 (6 bases). This TCR derives from a human donor in good health. Here the CDR3 reads CASSSPGVSGANVLTF. The CDR3 DNA is TGTGCCAGCAGCTCCCCGGGAGTCTCTGGGGCCAACGTCCTGACTTTC.